This T cell receptor beta chain was captured in a study of technical replicates of blood from several donors. The V gene lost 5 bases and the J gene lost 5 bases, with 19 bases spanning the gap. This CDR3 has 15 amino acids. CDR1 is SGHNT and CDR2 is YENEEA in the germline V gene. Generated by immunoSEQ multiplex PCR, the TCRdb table keeps only in-frame clones and is missing some. Of 80,000 or so clones in the sample, under 95% were seen once. Sequences were obtained from T cells isolated from PBMCs. This receptor was identified in a human donor in good health. The chain combines TRBV11-3 with TRBJ2-7, with D possibly being TRBD1 (7 bases). Here the CDR3 DNA reads TGTGCCAGCAGCATTATGATGATCAGGGGGGACGAGCAGTACTTC. Its translation is CASSIMMIRGDEQYF.